This TCR beta chain was identified during a study of T cell responses to AZD1222 COVID-19 vaccine. About the research overall: Second doses at about 4 or about 12 weeks were pooled.

Using immunoSEQ multiplex PCR, the repertoire was profiled, and TCRdb retains in-frame clones only, with some absent. The sample includes 150,000 to 200,000 clones, around 90% of them seen just once. On this clone: Its target is unknown.

The V and J ends lost 3 bases and 5 bases, in that order; junction bases with no gene match: 8. The CDR3 consists of 15 residues. Germline V gene sequence: CDR1 MGHRA, CDR2 YSYEKL. Findings of the study overall: Elevations in Spike-specific TCR breadth and depth followed administration of two AZD1222 doses. Possibly, clonal diversity was underestimated; donors were largely white British and included more females.

This receptor was taken from an adult in good health. This chain links TRBV4-1 with TRBJ1-1; 8 positions match TRBD1. This sample comprised peripheral blood, obtained on day 0 of AZD1222 vaccination. CDR3 sequence (DNA): TGCGCCAGCAGCCATACGGACAGGGTAGATACTGAAGCTTTCTTT. It yields the protein CASSHTDRVDTEAFF.